This is a list of T cell receptor beta chains from one sample in a study of cytomegalovirus exposure and HLA in healthy donors. Generated by immunoSEQ multiplex PCR, the TCRdb table keeps only in-frame clones and is missing some. This table holds 110,000 to 150,000 clones, approximately 80% found once. The sequencing input was PBMCs. The receptors shown here come from a male donor in good health and CMV-seronegative. Both conserved end residues are part of each CDR3. Fields, in order: clone size, CDR3 length, V gene, J gene, D gene, CDR3 protein, CDR3 DNA. D genes are given only for firm matches. Rows may omit the clone size; those that give it use once, few, many or a size class.

.,16,TRBV7-8,TRBJ2-7,.,CASSSDRGTAEYEQYF,TGTGCCAGCAGCTCAGACCGGGGAACCGCGGAATACGAGCAGTACTTC
.,15,TRBV28,TRBJ1-4,.,CASSLGDRNRKKLFF,TGTGCCAGCAGTTTAGGCGACCGGAACAGGAAAAAACTGTTTTTT
.,19,TRBV10-3,TRBJ2-2,.,CATGGQGDSPRTNTGELFF,TGTGCAACCGGGGGGCAGGGAGATTCACCACGTACTAACACCGGGGAGCTGTTTTTT
.,16,TRBV11-2,TRBJ2-7,TRBD2,CASSPRGSGGAYEQYF,TGTGCCAGCAGCCCGAGGGGCAGCGGGGGGGCCTACGAGCAGTACTTC
.,13,TRBV27,TRBJ1-2,.,CASSLDFRYGYTF,TGTGCCAGCAGTTTGGACTTCCGATATGGCTACACCTTC
.,12,TRBV10-3,TRBJ2-7,TRBD1,CAIKAGGYEQYF,TGTGCCATCAAGGCAGGGGGCTACGAGCAGTACTTC
.,12,TRBV9,TRBJ1-1,.,CASSGRGTEAFF,TGTGCCAGCAGCGGTCGAGGCACTGAAGCTTTCTTT
once,13,TRBV30,TRBJ1-5,.,CAWSVEGNQPQHF,TGTGCCTGGAGTGTGGAGGGGAATCAGCCCCAGCATTTT
.,16,TRBV5-4,TRBJ2-1,TRBD2,CASSIGTSGVVDEQFF,TGTGCCAGCAGCATCGGGACTAGCGGGGTGGTAGATGAGCAGTTCTTC
.,15,TRBV7-2,TRBJ2-1,TRBD2,CASEAGAGGYNEQFF,TGTGCCAGCGAAGCGGGGGCCGGGGGTTACAATGAGCAGTTCTTC
.,14,TRBV9,TRBJ1-1,.,CASSALTSLTEAFF,TGTGCCAGCAGCGCCCTGACATCTCTCACTGAAGCTTTCTTT
.,15,TRBV7-9,TRBJ2-1,.,CASSYTGLENDEQFF,TGTGCCAGCAGTTATACAGGGTTGGAAAACGATGAGCAGTTCTTC
.,14,TRBV6-5,TRBJ2-7,TRBD2,CASSRLAGGYEQYF,TGTGCCAGCAGTCGACTAGCGGGGGGCTACGAGCAGTACTTC
.,13,TRBV7-9,TRBJ1-1,.,CASEGAGQYQAFF,TGTGCCAGCGAAGGGGCCGGACAGTATCAAGCTTTCTTT
few,14,TRBV10-3,TRBJ1-5,.,CAIRETGQNQPQHF,TGTGCCATCAGGGAGACAGGACAAAATCAGCCCCAGCATTTT
.,13,TRBV5-1,TRBJ2-7,.,CASSLDRSAEQYF,TGCGCCAGCAGCTTGGACAGGTCCGCTGAGCAGTACTTC